The source of this T cell receptor (beta chain) is a study of blood T cell repertoires in COVID-19. On the study more broadly: COVID-19 samples collected from the United States, Italy and Spain covered acute and convalescent phases. In each case, the material was cDNA or gDNA derived from T cells, B-cell-depleted T cells, or PBMCs.

As handled by the study authors: Estimates of nucleated cell counts were drawn from the amplification of reference gene primers. The table came from immunoSEQ multiplex PCR; TCRdb's copy has only in-frame clones and leaves some out. V, J and clone size reflect that table, while D and trimming were determined from the DNA. Among over 200,000 clones listed, around four fifths were seen once. The origin of this receptor is an elderly woman with active or convalescent COVID-19. Source material: peripheral blood.

CDR3 sequence: CASSALTSGTYEQYF. The CDR3 bases are TGTGCCAGCAGTGCGCTAACTAGCGGGACGTACGAGCAGTACTTC. The V call is TRBV2, the J call TRBJ2-7; TRBD2 agrees at 10 bases. Per the germline V gene, CDR1 is SNHLY and CDR2 is FYNNEI. This CDR3 is built from 15 residues. V gave up 4 bases and J gave up 4 bases; unmatched junction bases: 7.